The clone carrying this T cell receptor (beta chain) was counted between two and nine times. The data were produced by immunoSEQ multiplex PCR, yet TCRdb's version contains in-frame clones alone and is incomplete. The table shows under 400,000 clones, with about 90% occurring only once. This sample is part of a study of blood T cell repertoires in COVID-19. Exposed enrollees encountered a COVID-19 case at some point within 2 weeks before study entry. Germline V gene sequence: CDR1 GTSNPN, CDR2 SVGIG (reference sequence). V lost 5 bases and J lost 10; bases outside the gene matches: 11. The CDR3 length is 14 residues.

This TCR was sampled from a woman in her twenties or thirties who had been exposed to COVID-19. Sequencing was carried out using PBMCs or T cells enriched from blood (not recorded which). The chain uses TRBV30 and TRBJ1-2, with 12 bases fitting TRBD1. The CDR3 bases are TGTGCCTGGGATCGAGCCCCGGGACAGGGGGCCTACACCTTC. It yields the protein CAWDRAPGQGAYTF.